This T cell receptor beta chain was sequenced during a study of blood T cell repertoires in COVID-19 (dated by TCRdb to 2018 to 2021). In the study overall: Samples covering the acute and convalescent phases of COVID-19 were provided by collaborators in the United States, Italy and Spain. The prospective study material was composed of cDNA or gDNA derived from T cells, B-cell-depleted T cells, or PBMCs. The dataset comprised deeply sampled blood TCRbeta repertoires from subjects exposed to, actively infected with, or recovered from COVID-19. A freely available public database, intended as a resource for researchers studying the immune response to SARS-CoV-2, is where the repertoires were released. Samples came from the ongoing ImmuneRACE study (first 160 participants) plus 1,254 subjects from 6 global collaborators. A de-identified subject ID, COVID-19 status, age in years and sex were almost always included in the sample metadata. HLA class I and class II types, where available, came from metadata supplied by the sample provider rather than from assay-based typing.

The germline V gene encodes CDR1 DFQATT and CDR2 SNEGSKA (reference sequence). The CDR3 contains 11 residues, cysteine and phenylalanine counted. Just CDR3 DNA is preserved here, 33 bases in frame from base 1. Deletion took 6 bases off V and 4 bases off J, with a span of 9 bases between the germline ends. Worth noting for this clone: This receptor's antigen is unknown. Base qualities are not recorded, but no much larger clone differs from it by a single base.

Collaborating institutions collected whole blood in K2EDTA tubes following their own protocols. For TCRbeta analysis, collaborators shipped samples in one of three forms: frozen whole blood, isolated PBMCs, or DNA extracted from either of those sample types. The immunoSEQ Assay, a bias-controlled multiplex PCR, was used to amplify TCRbeta CDR3 regions from genomic DNA. In the source study's methods: Nucleated cell counts per sample were estimated from amplification of reference gene primers within the assay. To quantify the absolute abundance of each unique TCRbeta CDR3 rearrangement, sequence reads were collapsed and filtered. For each sample, productive Simpson clonality was calculated as the square root of Simpson's diversity index over productive rearrangements. TCRdb took this table from immuneACCESS and kept in-frame rearrangements with V and J called. Such tables lack part of the clones; where checked against another copy, unresolved V genes explain under half of the gap, and the rest is unexplained. V and J calls plus clone size are reproduced from that table; the DNA served to infer D and trimming. This sample lists more than 100,000 clones; about 78% were detected once. The top ten hold under 3% of the sample.

General findings and caveats noted by the study authors: The quantity of clinical and demographic metadata differed by source and by participant and was supplied without curation.

The specimen was peripheral blood. The TCR originated in a man between 65 and 79 years old with acute or convalescent COVID-19. The chain employs TRBV20-1 and TRBJ1-2, and TRBD1 may be the D gene, going by 6 matching bases. The CDR3 loop reads CSAQQGYGYTF. The nucleotide sequence reads TGCAGTGCCCAACAGGGCTATGGCTACACCTTC.